The 11 T cell receptor beta chains below come from one sample, sequenced in a study of T-cell reconstitution after alpha-beta-depleted transplantation in children. The TCRbeta library was prepared with unique molecular identifiers. MiXCR was run by TCRdb on the PCR reads, yielding one entry per CDR3 protein. The sample has about 540,000 distinct CDR3 sequences, around 18% seen once. The sample consisted of PBMCs from the stem cell graft donor, taken from the stem cell graft. Receptors were obtained from a human donor who donated a stem cell graft to a child with acute lymphoblastic leukemia.

This clonotype was seen ten or more times. The V and J genes are TRBV10-3 and TRBJ2-7; the D call may be TRBD1 or TRBD2 (5 bases each). The CDR3 sequence is 11 residues long. Trimming removed 8 bases from V and 3 bases from J, with 8 bases in between. CDR1 is ENHRY, CDR2 SYGVKD, per germline. Here the CDR3 reads CAIRGRYEQYF. The DNA of the CDR3 is TGTGCCATCCGGGGACGCTACGAGCAGTACTTC.

V usage is TRBV5-1 and J usage is TRBJ1-2; the D is unclear. Trimming shortened V by 2 bases and J by 4 bases, and 12 bases separated the two germline ends. CDR1 is SGHRS and CDR2 is YFSETQ in the germline V gene. This CDR3 spans 14 amino acids. CDR3 loop: CASSFGTVGYGYTF. Here the CDR3 DNA reads TGCGCCAGCAGCTTCGGCACAGTAGGCTATGGCTACACCTTC. Together with reference TRBV5-1 and TRBJ1-2, the CDR3 gives the full variable domain: KAGVTQTPRYLIKTRGQQVTLSCSPISGHRSVSWYQQTPGQGLQFLFEYFSETQRNKGNFPGRFSGRQFSNSRSEMNVSTLELGDSALYLCASSFGTVGYGYTFGSGTRLTVV.

As regards this clonotype: An end of the junction does not agree with germline; a read error may underlie this. V and J are TRBV5-1 and TRBJ2-1; the D gene is possibly TRBD2 (5 bases). CDR1 is SGHRS, CDR2 YFSETQ, per germline. This CDR3 has 16 residues. CDR3 nucleotide sequence: TGCGCCAGCAGCTTGGCCCCGGGAACCTCCTGCAATGAGCAGTTCTTC. Its translation: CASSLAPGTSCNEQFF.

V is TRBV6-1 and J is TRBJ2-2; 7 bases are shared with TRBD1. V trimming: 7 bases; J trimming: 1 base; junction bases outside the gene matches: 3. Looked up from germline, CDR1 is MNHNS and CDR2 is SASEGT. CDR3 size: 14 residues. Here the CDR3 DNA reads TGTGCCAGCAAAAGGACAGGGAACACCGGGGAGCTGTTTTTT. It is translated as CASKRTGNTGELFF.

The chain couples TRBV3-1 to TRBJ2-2; D might be TRBD2 (6 bases). Germline lookup yields CDR1 LGHDT and CDR2 YNNKEL (reference sequence). The CDR3 runs to 14 residues. V was clipped by 3 bases and J by 6 bases, with 11 bases between them. CDR3 region: CASSQDYFAGELFF. The CDR3 bases are TGTGCCAGCAGCCAGGACTACTTCGCCGGGGAGCTGTTTTTT. Full variable domain (missing parts from reference TRBV3-1 and TRBJ2-2): DTAVSQTPKYLVTQMGNDKSIKCEQNLGHDTMYWYKQDSKKFLKIMFSYNNKELIINETVPNRFSPKSPDKAHLNLHINSLELGDSAVYFCASSQDYFAGELFFGEGSRLTVL.

V and J are TRBV20-1 and TRBJ2-7; D gene ambiguous. V was shortened by 6 bases and J by 2 bases, with 17 bases between the two germline ends. The CDR3 is 14 residues long. Germline-derived CDR1 and CDR2 are DFQATT and SNEGSKA (reference sequence). The CDR3 reads CSAPARGTPYEQYF. CDR3 nucleotides: TGCAGTGCCCCCGCCCGAGGAACCCCCTACGAGCAGTACTTC.

The genes are TRBV15 and TRBJ1-5; D is ambiguous. The length of the CDR3 is 13 residues. The germline CDR1 and CDR2 sequences are LNHNV and YYDKDF (reference sequence). V was pared by 3 bases and J by 0 bases, with 3 bases between. CDR3 region: CATSRSSNQPQHF. The DNA for the CDR3 is TGTGCCACCAGCAGGAGTAGCAATCAGCCCCAGCATTTT. The entire variable domain, with the rest obtained from reference TRBV15 and TRBJ1-5, is as follows: DAMVIQNPRYQVTQFGKPVTLSCSQTLNHNVMYWYQQKSSQAPKLLFHYYDKDFNNEADTPDNFQSRRPNTSFCFLDIRSPGLGDTAMYLCATSRSSNQPQHFGDGTRLSIL.

The rearrangement joins TRBV6-1 to TRBJ1-5; D is unresolved. With 6 bases removed from V and 0 bases from J, the gap between germline ends came to 9 bases. This CDR3 has 14 amino acids. Germline CDR1 is MNHNS and CDR2 is SASEGT. This CDR3 reads CASRDHNSNQPQHF. The CDR3 DNA follows: TGTGCCAGCAGAGATCATAATAGCAATCAGCCCCAGCATTTT.

This clonotype showed up just a few times. The gene calls are TRBV6-5 and TRBJ1-1; no reliable D call. V was pared by 0 bases and J by 4 bases, with 12 bases between. The CDR3 consists of 15 residues. CDR1 and CDR2 from the germline V gene are MNHEY and SVGAGI. CDR3 sequence reads: CASSYSNRVGTEAFF. CDR3 DNA sequence: TGTGCCAGCAGTTACTCCAATCGGGTGGGCACTGAAGCTTTCTTT.

This chain links TRBV27 with TRBJ2-3, with D possibly TRBD2 on 6 matching bases. The CDR3 sequence is 15 residues long. V was cut by 2 bases and J by 5 bases, with 14 bases left in between. Germline V gene data show CDR1 as MNHEY and CDR2 as SMNVEV (reference sequence). The CDR3 region is CASSLTQLAGDTQYF. CDR3 in DNA: TGTGCCAGCAGTTTAACCCAACTAGCCGGAGATACGCAGTATTTT.

With regard to this clonotype: One end of the junction does not line up with germline, which may come from a read error. The chain has TRBV7-6 and TRBJ2-7; the D gene is possibly TRBD2 (6 bases). Germline V gene data show CDR1 as SGHVS and CDR2 as FNYEAQ. The CDR3 spans 13 residues. The CDR3 reads CASSLGAEGLLHF. In nucleotides, the CDR3 is TGTGCCAGCAGCTTAGGGGCGGAGGGGCTACTTCACTTC.